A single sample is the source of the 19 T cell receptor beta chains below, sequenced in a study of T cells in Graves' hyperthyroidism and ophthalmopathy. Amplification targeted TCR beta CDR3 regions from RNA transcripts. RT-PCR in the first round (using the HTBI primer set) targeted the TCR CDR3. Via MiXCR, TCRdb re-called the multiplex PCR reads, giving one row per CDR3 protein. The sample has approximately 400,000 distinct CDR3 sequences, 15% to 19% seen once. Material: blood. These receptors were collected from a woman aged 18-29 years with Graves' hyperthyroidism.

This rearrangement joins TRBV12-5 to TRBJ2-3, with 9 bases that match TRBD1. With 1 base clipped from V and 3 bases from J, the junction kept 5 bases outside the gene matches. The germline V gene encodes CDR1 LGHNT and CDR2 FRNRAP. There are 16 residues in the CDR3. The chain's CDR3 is CASGLGGQGKTDTQYF. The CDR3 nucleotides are TGTGCTAGTGGTTTGGGGGGACAGGGTAAGACAGATACGCAGTATTTT.

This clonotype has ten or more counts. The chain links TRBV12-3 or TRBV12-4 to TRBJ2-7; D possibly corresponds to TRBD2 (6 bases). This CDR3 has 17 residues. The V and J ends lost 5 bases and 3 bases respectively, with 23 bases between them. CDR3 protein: CASSPRHSRGMGYEQYF. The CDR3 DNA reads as TGTGCCAGCAGTCCCCGGCACAGCCGGGGGATGGGCTACGAGCAGTACTTC.

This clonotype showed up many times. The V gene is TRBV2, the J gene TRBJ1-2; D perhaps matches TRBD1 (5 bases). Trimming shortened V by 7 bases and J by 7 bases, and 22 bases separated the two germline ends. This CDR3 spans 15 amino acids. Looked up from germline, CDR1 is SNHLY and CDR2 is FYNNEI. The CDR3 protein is CASTDERRGQGGYTF. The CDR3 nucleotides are TGTGCCAGCACCGACGAAAGAAGAGGGCAGGGTGGCTACACCTTC.

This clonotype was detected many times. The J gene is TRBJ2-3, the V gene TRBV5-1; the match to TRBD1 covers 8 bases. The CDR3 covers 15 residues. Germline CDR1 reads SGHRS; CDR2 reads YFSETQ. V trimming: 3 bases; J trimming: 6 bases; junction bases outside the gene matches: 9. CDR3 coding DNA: TGCGCCAGCAGCTGGACAGGGAGTTGGGCGGATACGCAGTATTTT. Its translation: CASSWTGSWADTQYF.

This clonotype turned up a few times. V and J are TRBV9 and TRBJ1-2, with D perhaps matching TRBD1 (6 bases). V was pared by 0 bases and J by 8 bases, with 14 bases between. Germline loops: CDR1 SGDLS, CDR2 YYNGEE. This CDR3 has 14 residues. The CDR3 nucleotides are TGTGCCAGCAGCGTAGGAGGGAGGGGGTCCGGCTACACCTTC. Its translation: CASSVGGRGSGYTF.

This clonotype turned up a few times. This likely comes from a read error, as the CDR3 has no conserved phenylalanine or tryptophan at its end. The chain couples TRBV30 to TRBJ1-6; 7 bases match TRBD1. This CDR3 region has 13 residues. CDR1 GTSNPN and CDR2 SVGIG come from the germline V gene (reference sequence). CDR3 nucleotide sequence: TGTGTCCTTGGGACAGAAGGAAATTCACCCCTCCACCTT. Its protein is CVLGTEGNSPLHL.

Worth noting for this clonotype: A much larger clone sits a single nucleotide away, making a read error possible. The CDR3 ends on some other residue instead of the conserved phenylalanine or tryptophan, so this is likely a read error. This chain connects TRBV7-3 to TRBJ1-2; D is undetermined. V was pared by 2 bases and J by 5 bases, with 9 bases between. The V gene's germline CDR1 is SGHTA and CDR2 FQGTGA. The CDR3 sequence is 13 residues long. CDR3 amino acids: CASSLPAGYGYTL. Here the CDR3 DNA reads TGTGCCAGCAGCTTACCAGCGGGGTATGGCTACACCCTC.

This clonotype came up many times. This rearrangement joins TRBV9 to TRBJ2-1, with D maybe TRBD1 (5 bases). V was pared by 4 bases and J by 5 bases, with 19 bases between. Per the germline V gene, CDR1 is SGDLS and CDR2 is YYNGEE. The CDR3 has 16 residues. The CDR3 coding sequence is TGTGCCAGCAGCCAAGGGGCCGGCGAATGGGACAATGAGCAGTTCTTC. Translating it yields CASSQGAGEWDNEQFF.

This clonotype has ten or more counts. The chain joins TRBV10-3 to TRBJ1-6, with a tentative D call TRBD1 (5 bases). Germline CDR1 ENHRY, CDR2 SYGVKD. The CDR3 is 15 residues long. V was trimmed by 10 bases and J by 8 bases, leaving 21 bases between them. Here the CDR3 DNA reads TGTGCCACGACGGGGCGGGGGGTGGAGGATTCACCCCTCCACTTT. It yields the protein CATTGRGVEDSPLHF.

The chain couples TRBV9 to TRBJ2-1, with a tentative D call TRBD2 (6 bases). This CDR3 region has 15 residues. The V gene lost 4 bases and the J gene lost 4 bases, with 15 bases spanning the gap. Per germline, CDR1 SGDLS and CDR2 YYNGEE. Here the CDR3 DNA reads TGTGCCAGCAGCTCTATAGCGGCTAATTACAATGAGCAGTTCTTC. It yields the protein CASSSIAANYNEQFF.

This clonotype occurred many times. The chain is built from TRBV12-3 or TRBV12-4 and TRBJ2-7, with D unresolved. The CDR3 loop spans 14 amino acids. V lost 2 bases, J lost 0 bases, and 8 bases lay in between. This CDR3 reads CASSLLHSSYEQYF. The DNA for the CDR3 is TGTGCCAGCAGTTTATTACACTCCTCCTACGAGCAGTACTTC.

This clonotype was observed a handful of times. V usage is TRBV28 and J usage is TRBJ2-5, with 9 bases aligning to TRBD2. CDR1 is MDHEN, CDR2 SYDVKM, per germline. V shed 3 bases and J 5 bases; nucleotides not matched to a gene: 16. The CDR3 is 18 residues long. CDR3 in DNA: TGTGCCAGCAGTTTTTCCCACATAGCGGGGGTTCAGGGTGAGACCCAGTACTTC. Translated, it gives CASSFSHIAGVQGETQYF.

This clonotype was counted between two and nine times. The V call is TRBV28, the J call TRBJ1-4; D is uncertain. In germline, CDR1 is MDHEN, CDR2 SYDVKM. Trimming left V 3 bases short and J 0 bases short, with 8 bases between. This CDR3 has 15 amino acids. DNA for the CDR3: TGTGCCAGCAGTTTTTCGAGTGCAACTAATGAAAAACTGTTTTTT. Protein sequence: CASSFSSATNEKLFF.

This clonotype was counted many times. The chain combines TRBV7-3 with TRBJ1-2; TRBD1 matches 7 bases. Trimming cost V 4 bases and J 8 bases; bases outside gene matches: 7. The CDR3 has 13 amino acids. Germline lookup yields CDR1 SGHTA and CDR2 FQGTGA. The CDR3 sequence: CASSSLTGSGYTF. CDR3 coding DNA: TGTGCCAGCAGCTCCTTGACAGGGAGCGGCTACACCTTC.

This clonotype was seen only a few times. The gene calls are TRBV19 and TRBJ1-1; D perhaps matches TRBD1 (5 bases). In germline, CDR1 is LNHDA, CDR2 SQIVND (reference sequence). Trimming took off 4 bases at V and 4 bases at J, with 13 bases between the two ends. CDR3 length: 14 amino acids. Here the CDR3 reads CASSSRERFTEAFF. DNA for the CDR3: TGTGCCAGTAGTAGCAGGGAAAGATTCACTGAAGCTTTCTTT.

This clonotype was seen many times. This CDR3 is CASSLASDTDTQYF. The CDR3 DNA sequence: TGCGCCAGCAGCTTGGCTAGCGACACAGATACGCAGTATTTT. The V gene is TRBV5-1, the J gene TRBJ2-3, with TRBD2 as a possible D gene (6 bases). Germline CDR1 reads SGHRS; CDR2 reads YFSETQ. The length of the CDR3 is 14 residues. The V end was cut by 0 bases, the J end by 2 bases, with 7 bases between.

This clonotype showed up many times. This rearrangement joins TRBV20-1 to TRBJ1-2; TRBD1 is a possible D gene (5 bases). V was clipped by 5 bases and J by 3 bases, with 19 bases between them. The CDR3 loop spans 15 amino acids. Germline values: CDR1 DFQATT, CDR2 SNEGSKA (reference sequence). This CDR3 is CSAGKRQTAYYGYTF. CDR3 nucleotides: TGCAGTGCTGGAAAAAGACAGACGGCCTACTATGGCTACACCTTC.

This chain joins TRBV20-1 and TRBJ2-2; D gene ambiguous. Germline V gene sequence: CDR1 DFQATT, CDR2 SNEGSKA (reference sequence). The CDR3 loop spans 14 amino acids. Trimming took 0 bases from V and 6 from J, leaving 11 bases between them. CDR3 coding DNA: TGCAGTGCTAGAGATCATGGGATAGCCGGGGAGCTGTTTTTT. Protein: CSARDHGIAGELFF.

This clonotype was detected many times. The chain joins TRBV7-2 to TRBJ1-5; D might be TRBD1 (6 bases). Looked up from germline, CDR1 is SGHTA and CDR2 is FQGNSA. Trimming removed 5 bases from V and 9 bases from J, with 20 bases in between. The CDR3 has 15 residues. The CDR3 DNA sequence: TGTGCCAGCAGCCCATCGAGGGGGGCAAAGGCGCCCCAGCATTTT. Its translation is CASSPSRGAKAPQHF.